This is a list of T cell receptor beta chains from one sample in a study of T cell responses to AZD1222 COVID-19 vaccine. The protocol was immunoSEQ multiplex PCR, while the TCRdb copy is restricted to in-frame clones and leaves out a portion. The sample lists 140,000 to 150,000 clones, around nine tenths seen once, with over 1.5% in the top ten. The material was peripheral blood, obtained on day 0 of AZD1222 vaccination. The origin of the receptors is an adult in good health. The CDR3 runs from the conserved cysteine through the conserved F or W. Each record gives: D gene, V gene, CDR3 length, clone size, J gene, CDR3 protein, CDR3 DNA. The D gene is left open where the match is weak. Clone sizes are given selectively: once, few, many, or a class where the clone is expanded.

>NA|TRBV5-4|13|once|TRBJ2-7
CASASWGRYEQYF
TGTGCCAGCGCAAGTTGGGGCCGTTACGAGCAGTACTTC
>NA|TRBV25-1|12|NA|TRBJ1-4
CASTLGEGKLFF
TGTGCCAGCACCCTGGGGGAGGGGAAACTGTTTTTT
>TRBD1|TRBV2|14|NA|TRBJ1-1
CASNWDRESTEAFF
TGTGCCAGCAATTGGGACAGGGAAAGCACTGAAGCTTTCTTT
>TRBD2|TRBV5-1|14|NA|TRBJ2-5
CASSSGTIEETQYF
TGCGCCAGCAGCTCGGGGACTATAGAAGAGACCCAGTACTTC
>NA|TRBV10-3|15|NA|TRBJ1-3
CAISPERAGTGTIYF
TGTGCCATCAGCCCTGAGAGGGCAGGGACGGGCACCATATATTTT
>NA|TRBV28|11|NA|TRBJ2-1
CASSFRDEQFF
TGTGCCAGCAGTTTCCGGGATGAGCAGTTCTTC
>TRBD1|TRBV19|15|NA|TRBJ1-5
CASSRQGKRDQPQHF
TGTGCCAGTAGTAGACAGGGGAAAAGGGATCAGCCCCAGCATTTT
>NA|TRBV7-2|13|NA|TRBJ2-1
CASSLVSSNEQFF
TGTGCCAGCAGCTTAGTCTCATCCAATGAGCAGTTCTTC
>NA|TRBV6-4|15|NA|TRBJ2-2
CASSDKGPGTGELFF
TGTGCCAGCAGTGACAAGGGGCCGGGCACCGGGGAGCTGTTTTTT
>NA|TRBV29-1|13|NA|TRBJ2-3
CSVRGRSTDTQYF
TGCAGCGTCCGAGGGCGGAGCACAGATACGCAGTATTTT
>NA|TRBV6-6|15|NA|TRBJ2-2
CASSYVGGNTGELFF
TGTGCCAGCAGTTATGTGGGGGGCAACACCGGGGAGCTGTTTTTT
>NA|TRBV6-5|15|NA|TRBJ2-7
CASSYSAGFGYEQYF
TGTGCCAGCAGTTACTCGGCGGGATTTGGCTACGAGCAGTACTTC
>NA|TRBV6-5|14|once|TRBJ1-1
CASTTTGGAAEAFF
TGTGCCAGCACTACGACAGGAGGCGCGGCTGAAGCTTTCTTT
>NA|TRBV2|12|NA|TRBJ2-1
CASTGVWNEQFF
TGTGCCAGCACAGGGGTGTGGAATGAGCAGTTCTTC
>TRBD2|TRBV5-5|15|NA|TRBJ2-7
CASSLIAGGPYEQYF
TGTGCCAGCAGCTTAATAGCGGGAGGGCCGTACGAGCAGTACTTC
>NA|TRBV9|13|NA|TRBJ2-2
CASSVVDHGELFF
TGTGCCAGCAGCGTAGTGGATCACGGGGAGCTGTTTTTT
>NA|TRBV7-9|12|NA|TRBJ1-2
CASSSQGHGYTF
TGTGCCAGCAGCTCACAGGGTCATGGCTACACCTTC
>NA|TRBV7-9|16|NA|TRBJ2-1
CASSSASGPRYREQFF
TGTGCCAGCAGCTCTGCTTCGGGGCCCCGGTACCGTGAGCAGTTCTTC
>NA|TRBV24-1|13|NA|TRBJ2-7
CATSPGFPYEQYF
TGTGCCACTTCTCCGGGATTCCCCTACGAGCAGTACTTC
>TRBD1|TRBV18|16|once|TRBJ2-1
CASSPMTGPRIDEQFF
TGTGCCAGCTCACCCATGACAGGGCCGAGGATCGATGAGCAGTTCTTC
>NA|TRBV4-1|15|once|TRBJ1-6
CASSQAQGENSPLHF
TGCGCCAGCAGCCAGGCACAGGGAGAGAATTCACCCCTCCACTTT
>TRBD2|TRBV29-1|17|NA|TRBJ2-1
CSVEDSRTSGFDDEQFF
TGCAGCGTTGAAGATTCGCGGACTAGCGGGTTCGACGATGAGCAGTTCTTC
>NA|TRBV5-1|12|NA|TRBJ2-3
CASSFATDTQYF
TGCGCCAGCAGCTTCGCGACAGATACGCAGTATTTT
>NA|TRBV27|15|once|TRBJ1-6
CASSLSNLYNSPLHF
TGTGCCAGCAGTTTATCGAACCTATATAATTCACCCCTCCACTTT
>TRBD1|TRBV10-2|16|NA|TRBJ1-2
CASRDGTGGANYGYTF
TGCGCCAGCAGGGATGGGACAGGGGGAGCTAACTATGGCTACACCTTC
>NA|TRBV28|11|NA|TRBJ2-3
CAIGRADTQYF
TGTGCCATAGGGCGCGCAGATACGCAGTATTTT
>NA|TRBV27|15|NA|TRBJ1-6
CASSQKGRGNSPLHF
TGTGCCAGCAGCCAAAAGGGCAGGGGAAATTCACCCCTCCACTTT
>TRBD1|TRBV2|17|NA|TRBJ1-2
CASRVIFRTGGNYGYTF
TGTGCCAGCAGAGTAATATTCCGGACAGGGGGCAACTATGGCTACACCTTC
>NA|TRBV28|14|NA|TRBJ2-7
CASPAAGSSYEQYF
TGTGCCAGCCCCGCCGCGGGTAGCTCCTACGAGCAGTACTTC